This T cell receptor (beta chain) was recorded in a study of blood T cell repertoires in COVID-19 (dated by TCRdb to 2019 to 2021). Study-wide context: Samples from collaborators originated in the United States, Italy and Spain and spanned both the acute and convalescent phases of COVID-19. Where available, HLA class I and class II types were taken from metadata supplied by the sample provider and were not determined by assay-based typing. A de-identified subject ID, COVID-19 status, age in years and sex were almost always included in the sample metadata. The prospective study material was composed of cDNA or gDNA derived from T cells, B-cell-depleted T cells, or PBMCs. Samples came from the ongoing ImmuneRACE study (first 160 participants) plus 1,254 subjects from 6 global collaborators. The repertoires were released in a freely available public database intended as a resource for research on the immune response to SARS-CoV-2. Subjects who had been exposed to COVID-19, were actively infected with it, or had recovered from it provided the deeply sampled blood TCRbeta repertoires that made up the dataset.

Broad study findings and their caveats: The amount of clinical and demographic metadata varied by source and participant and was provided uncurated.

Of note for this clone: Its binding antigen is unknown. Base qualities are not recorded, but no much larger clone differs from it by a single base.

Via the germline V gene, CDR1 is MNHEY and CDR2 SVGAGI. V lost 2 bases and J lost 7 bases; the stretch between them is 15 bases long. From its cysteine to its phenylalanine, the CDR3 spans 16 amino acids. The kept DNA is CDR3 alone, 48 bases in frame from the first base. TCRbeta CDR3 regions were amplified from genomic DNA using the immunoSEQ Assay, a bias-controlled multiplex PCR. In the original analysis: The number of nucleated cells in each sample was estimated by amplification of reference gene primers within the assay. To quantify the absolute abundance of each unique TCRbeta CDR3 rearrangement, sequence reads were collapsed and filtered. For each sample, productive Simpson clonality was calculated by taking the square root of Simpson's diversity index across productive rearrangements. TCRdb's version of the immuneACCESS table is confined to in-frame rearrangements and falls short of the full clone set. An unresolved V gene accounts for under half of the shortfall where checked; the remainder is of unknown origin. That table furnishes V, J and clone size, whereas the DNA furnished D and trimming. Counted in this sample were 250,000 to 350,000 clones; roughly 85% of them appeared once. The leading ten clones occupy 4.3% of the sample.

In the prospective study, participants were about 18 to 100 years old, resided in about two dozen geographic areas of the United States, and were enrolled through a virtual design. In the prospective study, participants were assigned to cohorts based on the clinical history participants reported in a screening survey and a study questionnaire. Recovered participants in ImmuneRACE Cohort 3 were defined as having two consecutive negative NP/OP PCR tests, clearance from a healthcare professional, or resolution of symptoms. In the prospective study, whole blood, serum and a nasopharyngeal or oropharyngeal swab were collected from each participant by mobile phlebotomists. Additional blood draws and questionnaires over an approximately two-month period could optionally be provided by prospective study participants. Prospective study blood samples were shipped either frozen or at room temperature before DNA extraction.

This TCR was recovered from a young woman who had recovered from COVID-19. The chain couples TRBV6-5 to TRBJ1-6; the best D guess is TRBD1, with 6 bases matching. Input material: PBMCs or T cells enriched from blood (not recorded which). Here is the DNA: TGTGCCAGCAGTTACCGGCAGGGGCGCTTAAATTCACCCCTCCACTTT. This codes for CASSYRQGRLNSPLHF.